Reported below is one TCR beta chain. Compared with germline, one end of the junction differs, possibly owing to a read error. The germline V gene encodes CDR1 MNHEY and CDR2 SVGAGI. The CDR3 is 15 residues long. In TCRdb, the PCR reads were re-called with MiXCR into one record per CDR3 protein. The data contain 2,000 to 2,500 distinct CDR3 sequences, roughly 50% of them seen just once; the ten biggest clones take up 20%. This sample was taken from a study of CD4 and CD8 cells across lung adenocarcinoma regions. The patients had localized lung adenocarcinoma, a non-small cell subtype. The receptor was isolated from a female donor with lung adenocarcinoma. The CD4 and CD8 labels of this study may be unreliable. The V gene is TRBV6-5, the J gene TRBJ2-1; 7 bases align to TRBD2. Input material: CD4+ T cells from the center of a lung tumor. CDR3 DNA: TGTGCCGGCAGTTACTCGGGGCGGGGGTACAATGAGCAGTTCTTC. Its translation: CAGSYSGRGYNEQFF.